The clone carrying this T cell receptor (beta chain) was observed a handful of times. The antigen remains undetermined. The data derive from a study of human T cells and chemical hapten exposure. Study context: TCR yield per sample varied, mainly due to pooled library volumes. Study findings and constraints: TCRs above 1 in 1000 frequency stayed constant with DPC sensitization.

As the library was built, unique molecular identifiers were attached to individual cDNA molecules. In the original workflow: From around 20,000 to 690,000 TCRs were found per sample, with a median of around 96,000. MiXCR, applied by TCRdb to the RACE reads, yields one record per CDR3 protein. Clone size and V and J calls follow TCRdb, not the original study. The sample has some 93,000 distinct CDR3 sequences, over 8% seen once. Germline assignment: CDR1 LGHNA and CDR2 YSLEER. V lost 0 bases to trimming and J lost 13 bases, with 18 bases between them. The CDR3 length is 15 residues. Indicated time point: healthy volunteer bleed at 2 weeks. Unfractionated whole blood was the source of the extracted total RNA.

The material sequenced was whole blood. The gene calls are TRBV4-3 and TRBJ1-4; a weak D match, TRBD1 (6 bases). The sequence was collected from a female donor in good health. Some clones in this sample may be carry-over from other donors' samples. CDR3 DNA sequence: TGCGCCAGCAGCCAAGAAGGCCACCAATCCAGGGGACTGTTTTTT. Residues: CASSQEGHQSRGLFF.